This T cell receptor (beta chain) appears in the sequencing data of a study of Graves' ophthalmopathy and Graves' hyperthyroidism. For the study at large: No treatment had been given when peripheral blood was collected at initial diagnosis. Study-level results: Stable hyperthyroidism and ophthalmopathy were told apart by a 13-signature model, which achieved roughly 89% sensitivity and around 77% specificity. Also, most clonotypes expanded in the thyroid above 0.001 frequency appeared in blood.

The authors amplified TCR beta CDR3 regions, and they did so from RNA transcripts for repertoire sequencing. The first round was an RT-PCR with HTBI primers, and the second round was a multiplex PCR. TCRdb reanalysed the multiplex PCR reads using MiXCR and keeps one entry per CDR3 protein. The sample records about 340,000 distinct CDR3 sequences, roughly 15% being singletons. PBMCs came from roughly 9.1 ml of fresh peripheral blood. This clonotype was seen repeatedly, ten times or more. Its antigen is still unknown. The CDR3 consists of 14 residues. With V trimmed by 2 bases and J by 8 bases, 9 bases remained unmatched. Germline CDR1 is DFQATT and CDR2 is SNEGSKA (reference sequence).

The receptor was isolated from an adult man with Graves' ophthalmopathy. The rearrangement links TRBV20-1 to TRBJ1-1; 9 bases agree with TRBD1. Material: peripheral blood. The CDR3 DNA follows: TGCAGTGCTAGAATCCCGGGACAGGGCCCAGAAGCTTTCTTT. This translates into CSARIPGQGPEAFF.